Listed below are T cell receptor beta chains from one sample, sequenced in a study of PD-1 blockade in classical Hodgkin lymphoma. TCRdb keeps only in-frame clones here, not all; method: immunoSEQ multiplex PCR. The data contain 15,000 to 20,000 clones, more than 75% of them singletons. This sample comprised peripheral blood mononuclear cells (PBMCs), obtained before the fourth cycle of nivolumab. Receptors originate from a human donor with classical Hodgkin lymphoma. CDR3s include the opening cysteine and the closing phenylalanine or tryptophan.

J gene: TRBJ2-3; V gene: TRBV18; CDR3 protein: CASNDRGGSTDTQYF
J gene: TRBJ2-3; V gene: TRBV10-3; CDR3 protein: CAISSTDTQYF
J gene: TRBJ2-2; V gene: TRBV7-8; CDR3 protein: CASSLVTTGELFF
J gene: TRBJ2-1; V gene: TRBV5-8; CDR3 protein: CASSLEGLGAYNEQFF
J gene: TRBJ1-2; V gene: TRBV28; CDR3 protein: CASSFWTGYDYTF
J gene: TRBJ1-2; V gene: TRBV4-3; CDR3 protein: CASSSVAGEVTYGYTF
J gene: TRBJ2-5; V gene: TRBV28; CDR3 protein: CASSLGWARETQYF
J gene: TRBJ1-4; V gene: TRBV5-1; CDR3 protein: CASSLGLGSGPQKLFF
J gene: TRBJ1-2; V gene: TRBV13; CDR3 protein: CASSSSGTLNYGYTF
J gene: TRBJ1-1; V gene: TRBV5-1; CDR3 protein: CASSRGGELRAFF
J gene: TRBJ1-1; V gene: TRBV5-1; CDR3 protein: CASSSGQPNTEAFF
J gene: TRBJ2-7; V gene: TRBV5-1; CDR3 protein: CASSPGGTSSYEQYF
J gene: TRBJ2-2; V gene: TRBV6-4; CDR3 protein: CASSPGQGDTGELFF
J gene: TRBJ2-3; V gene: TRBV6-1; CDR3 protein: CASKVTGGYADTQYF
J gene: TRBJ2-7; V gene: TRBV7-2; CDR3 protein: CASSLGLAGRSSYEQYF
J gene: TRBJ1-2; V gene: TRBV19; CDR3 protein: CASRPSKLGQGYGYTF
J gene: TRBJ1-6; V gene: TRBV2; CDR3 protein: CASIRGRNNSPLHF
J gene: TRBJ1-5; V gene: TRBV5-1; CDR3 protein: CASSLGGGNLQPQHF
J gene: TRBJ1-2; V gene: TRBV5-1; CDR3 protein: CASSSGTGFYGYTF
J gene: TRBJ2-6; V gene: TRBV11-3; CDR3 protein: CASTQGGSGANVLTF
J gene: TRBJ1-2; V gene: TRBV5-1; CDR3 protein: CASSLDSGYGYTF
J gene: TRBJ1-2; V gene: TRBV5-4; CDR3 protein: CASSQDAGTANYGYTF
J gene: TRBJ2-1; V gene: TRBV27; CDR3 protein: CASRSTGLAGPYNEQFF
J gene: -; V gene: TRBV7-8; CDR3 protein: CASSLGLAGVYEQYF
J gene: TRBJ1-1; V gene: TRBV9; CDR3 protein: CASSVGPGPEAFF
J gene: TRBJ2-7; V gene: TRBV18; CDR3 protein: CASSPGDGLYEQYF
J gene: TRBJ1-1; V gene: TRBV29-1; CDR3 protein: CSARKGANTEAFF
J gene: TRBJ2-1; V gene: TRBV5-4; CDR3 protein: CASSSQGGAYNEQFF
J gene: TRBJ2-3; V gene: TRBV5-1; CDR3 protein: CASSLTMDTQYF
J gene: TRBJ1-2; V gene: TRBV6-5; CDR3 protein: CASSAPTGSYGYTF
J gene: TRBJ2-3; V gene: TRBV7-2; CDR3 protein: CASSPGTGELDTQYF
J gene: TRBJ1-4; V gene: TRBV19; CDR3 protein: CASSSTGANEKLFF
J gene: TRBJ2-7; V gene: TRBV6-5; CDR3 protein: CASSPGLFIGEQYF
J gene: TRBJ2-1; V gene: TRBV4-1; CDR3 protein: CASARGPYNEQFF
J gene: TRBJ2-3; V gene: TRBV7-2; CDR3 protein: CASSLSPGLATDTQYF
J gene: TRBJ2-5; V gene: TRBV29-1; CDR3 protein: CSVGSEETQYF
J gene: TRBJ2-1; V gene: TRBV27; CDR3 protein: CASSLWISSYNEQFF
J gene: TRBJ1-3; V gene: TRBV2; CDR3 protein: CASSGNRGIPNSGNTIYF
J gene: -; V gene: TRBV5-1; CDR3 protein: CASSTPGQSYEQYF
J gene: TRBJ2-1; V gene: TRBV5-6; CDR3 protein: CASSLGPWGNEQFF
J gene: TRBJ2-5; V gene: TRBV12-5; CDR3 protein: CASGIRASPIETQYF
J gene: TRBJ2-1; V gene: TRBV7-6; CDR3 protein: CASSSGMGYNEQFF
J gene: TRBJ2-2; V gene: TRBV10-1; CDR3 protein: CASSDYSVPGELFF
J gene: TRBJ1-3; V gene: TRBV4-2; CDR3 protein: CASSLTSGPIFRGARNTIYF
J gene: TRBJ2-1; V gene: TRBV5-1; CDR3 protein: CASRRTEVNEQFF
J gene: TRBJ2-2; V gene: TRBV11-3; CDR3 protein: CASSPGLAGGPSNTGELFF
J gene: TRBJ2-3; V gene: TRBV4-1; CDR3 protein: CASSQDFASSSSDTQYF
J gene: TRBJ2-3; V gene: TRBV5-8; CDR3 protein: CASSPGLAGTTDTQYF
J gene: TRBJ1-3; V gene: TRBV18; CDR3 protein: CASSNQGQGATGNTIYF